These T cell receptor beta chains were read from a single sample in a study of neurological immune-mediated disorders. Each CDR3 protein gets one entry after TCRdb re-called the 5' RACE reads with MiXCR. The sample includes about 92,000 distinct CDR3 sequences, roughly 3.5% of them seen just once. The sequencing input was PBMCs. These receptors were collected from a woman in her forties or fifties with multiple sclerosis. The CDR3 runs from the conserved cysteine through the conserved F or W. Fields, in order: CDR3 protein, J gene, V gene.

cdr3_aa: CSARIASGGADTQYF; j_call: TRBJ2-3; v_call: TRBV20-1
cdr3_aa: CASRPGTGRFYEQYF; j_call: TRBJ2-7; v_call: TRBV6-5
cdr3_aa: CASRDPADVGNTIYF; j_call: TRBJ1-3; v_call: TRBV9
cdr3_aa: CASSQRGQGYGYTF; j_call: TRBJ1-2; v_call: TRBV7-2
cdr3_aa: CSARDRVSSGNTIYF; j_call: TRBJ1-3; v_call: TRBV20-1
cdr3_aa: CASLSGYSGNTIYF; j_call: TRBJ1-3; v_call: TRBV2
cdr3_aa: CSGEPRGGALNTEAFF; j_call: TRBJ1-1; v_call: TRBV29-1
cdr3_aa: CSAQLAEVDTQYF; j_call: TRBJ2-3; v_call: TRBV20-1
cdr3_aa: CAITGQMNSPLHF; j_call: TRBJ1-6; v_call: TRBV10-3
cdr3_aa: CSASSTSGGETQYF; j_call: TRBJ2-5; v_call: TRBV20-1
cdr3_aa: CAISRGWETQYF; j_call: TRBJ2-5; v_call: TRBV10-3
cdr3_aa: CASSVQGINEQYF; j_call: TRBJ2-7; v_call: TRBV7-2
cdr3_aa: CASSLASDRLALEQYF; j_call: TRBJ2-7; v_call: TRBV5-1
cdr3_aa: CASSFPGPGYEQYF; j_call: TRBJ2-7; v_call: TRBV7-2
cdr3_aa: CASSLEGTGGSDTQYF; j_call: TRBJ2-3; v_call: TRBV5-5
cdr3_aa: CARETGNTGELFF; j_call: TRBJ2-2; v_call: TRBV7-9
cdr3_aa: CATSRDTRGRAFF; j_call: TRBJ1-1; v_call: TRBV15
cdr3_aa: CSAREGPGNEQFF; j_call: TRBJ2-1; v_call: TRBV20-1
cdr3_aa: CASSVAGGSNSNQPQHF; j_call: TRBJ1-5; v_call: TRBV27
cdr3_aa: CASSGEPLNTEAFF; j_call: TRBJ1-1; v_call: TRBV5-1
cdr3_aa: CASSKARQGSLHEQYF; j_call: TRBJ2-7; v_call: TRBV21-1
cdr3_aa: CASSLLGDGNTIYF; j_call: TRBJ1-3; v_call: TRBV5-1
cdr3_aa: CASSFDGTGDEAFF; j_call: TRBJ1-1; v_call: TRBV5-6
cdr3_aa: CASSFASGYTF; j_call: TRBJ1-2; v_call: TRBV12-3/TRBV12-4
cdr3_aa: CASSYSGNGYTF; j_call: TRBJ1-2; v_call: TRBV6-5
cdr3_aa: CSATPGGYNEQFF; j_call: TRBJ2-1; v_call: TRBV20-1
cdr3_aa: CSARDRALVGEKLFF; j_call: TRBJ1-4; v_call: TRBV20-1
cdr3_aa: CASSLAPRGENEQFF; j_call: TRBJ2-1; v_call: TRBV5-1
cdr3_aa: CASSQAPGTGADTQYF; j_call: TRBJ2-3; v_call: TRBV4-3
cdr3_aa: CASSQDSHYGYTF; j_call: TRBJ1-2; v_call: TRBV12-3/TRBV12-4
cdr3_aa: CSARERDTEAFF; j_call: TRBJ1-1; v_call: TRBV20-1
cdr3_aa: CASSPQGANTEAFF; j_call: TRBJ1-1; v_call: TRBV14
cdr3_aa: CSATNRTGGGYGYTF; j_call: TRBJ1-2; v_call: TRBV20-1
cdr3_aa: CSARATGVDTEAFF; j_call: TRBJ1-1; v_call: TRBV20-1
cdr3_aa: CSVIPLQGSGTEAFF; j_call: TRBJ1-1; v_call: TRBV29-1
cdr3_aa: CASSVGRGGRETQYF; j_call: TRBJ2-5; v_call: TRBV9
cdr3_aa: CSVEVQGKGGYTF; j_call: TRBJ1-2; v_call: TRBV29-1
cdr3_aa: CASSWGLAGTGELFF; j_call: TRBJ2-2; v_call: TRBV5-1
cdr3_aa: CASSPTGRNYEQYF; j_call: TRBJ2-7; v_call: TRBV27
cdr3_aa: CASWNSYEQYF; j_call: TRBJ2-7; v_call: TRBV6-2/TRBV6-3
cdr3_aa: CASTTAGRDYGYTF; j_call: TRBJ1-2; v_call: TRBV7-3
cdr3_aa: CSARVLAQYF; j_call: TRBJ2-7; v_call: TRBV20-1
cdr3_aa: CASSPRGTDTEQYF; j_call: TRBJ2-7; v_call: TRBV18
cdr3_aa: CTSKLGTMNTEAFF; j_call: TRBJ1-1; v_call: TRBV6-1
cdr3_aa: CASRTDSSGANVLTF; j_call: TRBJ2-6; v_call: TRBV6-5
cdr3_aa: CASSLRADTHTF; j_call: TRBJ1-2; v_call: TRBV7-9
cdr3_aa: CASSDLKETQYF; j_call: TRBJ2-5; v_call: TRBV9
cdr3_aa: CASSYSTQGATGELFF; j_call: TRBJ2-2; v_call: TRBV6-5
cdr3_aa: CASSYFGGAEYF; j_call: TRBJ2-7; v_call: TRBV6-2/TRBV6-3
cdr3_aa: CASSRREWSTDTQYF; j_call: TRBJ2-3; v_call: TRBV3-1
cdr3_aa: CASSTGTANTEAFF; j_call: TRBJ1-1; v_call: TRBV5-1
cdr3_aa: CASSQRTNSPLHF; j_call: TRBJ1-6; v_call: TRBV3-1
cdr3_aa: CASRFYNEQFF; j_call: TRBJ2-1; v_call: TRBV5-6
cdr3_aa: CASSSVTGSAKNIQYF; j_call: TRBJ2-4; v_call: TRBV5-1
cdr3_aa: CASSSFGGGPTDTQYF; j_call: TRBJ2-3; v_call: TRBV5-1